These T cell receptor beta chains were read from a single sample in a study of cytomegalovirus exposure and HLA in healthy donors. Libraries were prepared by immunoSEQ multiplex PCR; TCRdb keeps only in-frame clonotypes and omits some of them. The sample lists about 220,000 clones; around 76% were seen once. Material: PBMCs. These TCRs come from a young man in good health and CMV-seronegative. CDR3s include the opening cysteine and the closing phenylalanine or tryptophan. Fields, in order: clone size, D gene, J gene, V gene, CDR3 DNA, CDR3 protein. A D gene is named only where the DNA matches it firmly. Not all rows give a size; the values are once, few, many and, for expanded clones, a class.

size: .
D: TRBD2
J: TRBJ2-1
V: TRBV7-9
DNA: TGTTCCAGCAGCTTAGCGGGGCTAGCGGGAGGGATTTACAATGAGCAGTTCTTC
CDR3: CSSSLAGLAGGIYNEQFF

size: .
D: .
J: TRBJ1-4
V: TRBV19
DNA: TGTGCCAGTAGTATCACTGCAACTAATGAAAAACTGTTTTTT
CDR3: CASSITATNEKLFF

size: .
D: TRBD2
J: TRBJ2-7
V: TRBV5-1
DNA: TGCGCCAGCCGCCTGACTAGCGGGACCCACGAGCAGTACTTC
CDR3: CASRLTSGTHEQYF

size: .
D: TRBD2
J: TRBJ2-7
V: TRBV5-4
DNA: TGTGCCAGCAGCTTGGGTTTCCTAGCGGGAGGGGAGACCTCCTACGAGCAGTACTTC
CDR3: CASSLGFLAGGETSYEQYF

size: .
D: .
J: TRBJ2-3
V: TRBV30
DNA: TGTGCCTGGAGTCCCGGTCTCAGCACAGATACGCAGTATTTT
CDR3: CAWSPGLSTDTQYF

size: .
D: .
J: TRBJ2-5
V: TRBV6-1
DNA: TGTGCCAGCAGTGAGACGAGGCCGACCCAGTACTTC
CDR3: CASSETRPTQYF

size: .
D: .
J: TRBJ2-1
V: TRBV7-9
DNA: TGTGCCAGCAGTACAAATGAGCAGTTCTTC
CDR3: CASSTNEQFF

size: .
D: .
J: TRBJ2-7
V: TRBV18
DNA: TGTGCCAGCTCATTTAACAGTCTCCTCGACGAGCAGTACTTC
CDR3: CASSFNSLLDEQYF

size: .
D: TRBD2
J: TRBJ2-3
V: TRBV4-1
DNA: TGCGCCAGCAGCCAGATACCGGGACTAGCAGAAGGGGCAGATACGCAGTATTTT
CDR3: CASSQIPGLAEGADTQYF

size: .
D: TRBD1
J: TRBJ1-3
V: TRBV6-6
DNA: TGTGCCAGCAGTTACCTATTGTCAGGGGGTCCGAACACCATATATTTT
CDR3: CASSYLLSGGPNTIYF

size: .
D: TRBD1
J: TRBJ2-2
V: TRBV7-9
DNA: TGTGCCAGCAGCTCGACAGGGAAGGCGAACACCGGGGAGCTGTTTTTT
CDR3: CASSSTGKANTGELFF

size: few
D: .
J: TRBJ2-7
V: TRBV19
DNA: TGTGCCAGTAGTACTAAGGCCGGGTACGAGCAGTACTTC
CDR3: CASSTKAGYEQYF

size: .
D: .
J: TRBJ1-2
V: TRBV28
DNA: TGTGCCAGCAGTTTTTCCGGAGACTACACCTTC
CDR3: CASSFSGDYTF

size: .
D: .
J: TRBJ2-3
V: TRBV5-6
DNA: TGTGCCAGCAGCCGGAGGGGCGGTCGCACAGATACGCAGTATTTT
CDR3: CASSRRGGRTDTQYF

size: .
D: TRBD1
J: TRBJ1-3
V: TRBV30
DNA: TGTGCCTGGAGTGTAGGCAGGGGGAACGGAAACACCATATATTTT
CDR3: CAWSVGRGNGNTIYF

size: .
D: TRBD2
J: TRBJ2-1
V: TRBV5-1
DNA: TGCGCCAGCAGCTCCACGGGACTAGCTGGCAATGAGCAGTTCTTC
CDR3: CASSSTGLAGNEQFF

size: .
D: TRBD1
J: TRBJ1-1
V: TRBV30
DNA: TGTGCCTGGAGTTTGACAGGGAAGAACACTGAAGCTTTCTTT
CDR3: CAWSLTGKNTEAFF

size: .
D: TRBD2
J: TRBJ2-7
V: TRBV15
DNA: TGTGCCACCAGCAGCGCACTAGCGGGGTCCTACGAGCAGTACTTC
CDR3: CATSSALAGSYEQYF

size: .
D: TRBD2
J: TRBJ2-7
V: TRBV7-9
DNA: TGTGCCAGCAGCTCGGGACTAGCGGGAGTTCACGAGCAGTACTTC
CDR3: CASSSGLAGVHEQYF

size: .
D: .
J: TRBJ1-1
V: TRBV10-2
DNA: TGCGCCAGCAGTGAGTCAGGAGGCCTTCTCGGTGAAGCTTTCTTT
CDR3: CASSESGGLLGEAFF

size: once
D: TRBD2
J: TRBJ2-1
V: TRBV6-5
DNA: TGTGCCAGCAGCCCCGGGGTAGCGGGAGTAGGTGAGCAGTTCTTC
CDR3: CASSPGVAGVGEQFF

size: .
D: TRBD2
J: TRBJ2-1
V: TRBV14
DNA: TGTGCCAGCAGCCGACGGACTAGCGGTGAGCAGTTCTTC
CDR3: CASSRRTSGEQFF

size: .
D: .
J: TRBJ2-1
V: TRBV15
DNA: TGTGCCACCAGCAGAGACAGGAACAGACCACCCAATGAGCAGTTCTTC
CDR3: CATSRDRNRPPNEQFF

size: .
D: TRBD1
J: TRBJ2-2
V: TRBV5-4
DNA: TGTGCCAGCAGCTTGAGACAGGGAAGCCCCGGGGAGCTGTTTTTT
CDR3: CASSLRQGSPGELFF

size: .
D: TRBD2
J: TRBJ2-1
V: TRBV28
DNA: TGTGCCAGCAGCCATGGCGGGAGGGACAATGAGCAGTTCTTC
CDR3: CASSHGGRDNEQFF

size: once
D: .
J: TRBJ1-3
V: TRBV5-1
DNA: TGCGCCAGCAGCCCCCAGTCCGACTCTGGAAACACCATATATTTT
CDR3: CASSPQSDSGNTIYF

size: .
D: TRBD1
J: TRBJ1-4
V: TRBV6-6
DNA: TGTGCCAGCAGTACGGGACAGATGGTAGCTAATGAAAAACTGTTTTTT
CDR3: CASSTGQMVANEKLFF

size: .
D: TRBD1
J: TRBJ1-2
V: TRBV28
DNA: TGTGCCAGCAGTTTACTGCTCGGCAGGGGGGACGGCTACACCTTC
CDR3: CASSLLLGRGDGYTF

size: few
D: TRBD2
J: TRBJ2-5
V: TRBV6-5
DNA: TGTGCCAGCAGTGTTACTAGCGGGTACCAAGAGACCCAGTACTTC
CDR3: CASSVTSGYQETQYF

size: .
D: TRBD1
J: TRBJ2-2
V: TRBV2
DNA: TGTGCCAGCAGCCAAGTTACGGACAGGGTGGGCACCGGGGAGCTGTTTTTT
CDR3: CASSQVTDRVGTGELFF

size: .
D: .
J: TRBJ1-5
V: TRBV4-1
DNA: TGCGCCAGCAGCCAAGCGGGGGGCCAATATCAGCCCCAGCATTTT
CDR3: CASSQAGGQYQPQHF

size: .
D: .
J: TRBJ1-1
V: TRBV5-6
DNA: TGTGCCAGCAGCGCAGGAACAGGGAACACTGAAGCTTTCTTT
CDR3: CASSAGTGNTEAFF

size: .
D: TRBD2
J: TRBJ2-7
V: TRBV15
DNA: TGTGCCACCAGCAAGGGACTAGCGGGAGCCTACGAGCAGTACTTC
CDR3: CATSKGLAGAYEQYF

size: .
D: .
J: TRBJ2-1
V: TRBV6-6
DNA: TGTGCCAGCCGCGAAAGCGGGCAATCCTACAATGAGCAGTTCTTC
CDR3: CASRESGQSYNEQFF

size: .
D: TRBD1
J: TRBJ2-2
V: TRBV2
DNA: TGTGCCAGCAGTGTTACAGGGGGCGGGGGGAACACCGGGGAGCTGTTTTTT
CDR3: CASSVTGGGGNTGELFF

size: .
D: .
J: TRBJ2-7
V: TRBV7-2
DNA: TGTGCCAGCAGTCCTGACATAACCCCCTCCTACGAGCAGTACTTC
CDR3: CASSPDITPSYEQYF

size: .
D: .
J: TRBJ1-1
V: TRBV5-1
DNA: TGCGCCAGCAGCGGGGCTGGGGGGTACACTGAAGCTTTCTTT
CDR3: CASSGAGGYTEAFF

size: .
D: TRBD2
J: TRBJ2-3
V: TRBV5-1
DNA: TGCGCCAGCAGCGAACTAGCGGGAGCTATAGATACGCAGTATTTT
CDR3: CASSELAGAIDTQYF

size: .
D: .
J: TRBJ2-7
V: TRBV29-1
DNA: TGCAGCGTTGCTACAGGGTTATACTACGAGCAGTACTTC
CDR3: CSVATGLYYEQYF

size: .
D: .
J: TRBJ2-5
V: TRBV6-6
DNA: TGTGCCAGCAGTTACTCCGTGAGGGGGGAGACCCAGTACTTC
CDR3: CASSYSVRGETQYF

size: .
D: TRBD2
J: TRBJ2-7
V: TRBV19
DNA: TGTGCCAGTAGTGCAGAGGGAGGGGCCTACGAGCAGTACTTC
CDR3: CASSAEGGAYEQYF

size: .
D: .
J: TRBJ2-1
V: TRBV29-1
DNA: TGCAGCTTCGGCCGGGACAAGGGCTACAATGAGCAGTTCTTC
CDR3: CSFGRDKGYNEQFF

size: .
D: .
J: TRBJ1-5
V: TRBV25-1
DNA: TGTGCCAGCAGCTCCGGGGGAGGGATTAGCAATCAGCCCCAGCATTTT
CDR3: CASSSGGGISNQPQHF

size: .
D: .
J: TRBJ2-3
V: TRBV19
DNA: TGTGCCAGTAACGCGGATTACACAGATACGCAGTATTTT
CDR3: CASNADYTDTQYF

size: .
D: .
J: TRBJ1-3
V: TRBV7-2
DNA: TGTGCCAGCAGCTCGAAGCCTGGAAACACCATATATTTT
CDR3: CASSSKPGNTIYF

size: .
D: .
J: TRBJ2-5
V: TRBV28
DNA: TGTGCCAGCAGTTTACAGTCCTGGGCGGAGACCCAGTACTTC
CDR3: CASSLQSWAETQYF

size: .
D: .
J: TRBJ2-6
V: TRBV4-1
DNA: TGCGCCAGCAGCCACGGGACTCCTAGCTCTGGGGCCAACGTCCTGACTTTC
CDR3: CASSHGTPSSGANVLTF

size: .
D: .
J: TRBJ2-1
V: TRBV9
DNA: TGTGCCAGCAGCGCCCGCGGTGGTGTCAATGAGCAGTTCTTC
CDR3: CASSARGGVNEQFF

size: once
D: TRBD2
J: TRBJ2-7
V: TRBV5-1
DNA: TGCGCCAGCAGCTTGGGGCTAGCGGGAGGAGACGAGCAGTACTTC
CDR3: CASSLGLAGGDEQYF

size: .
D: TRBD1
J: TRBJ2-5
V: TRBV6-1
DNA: TGTGCCAGCAGCCTCGGACAGGACGGAGAGACCCAGTACTTC
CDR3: CASSLGQDGETQYF

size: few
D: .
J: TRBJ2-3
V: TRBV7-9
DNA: TGTTCCAGCAGCTTATTCTCTCAGGGGTCAGATACGCAGTATTTT
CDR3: CSSSLFSQGSDTQYF

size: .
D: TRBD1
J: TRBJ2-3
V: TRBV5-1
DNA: TGCGCCAGCAGCTCTCAGGGGGTGTCAGATACGCAGTATTTT
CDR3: CASSSQGVSDTQYF

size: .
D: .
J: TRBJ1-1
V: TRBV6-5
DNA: TGTGCCAGCAGTACCACATCTGGCACTGAAGCTTTCTTT
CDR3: CASSTTSGTEAFF

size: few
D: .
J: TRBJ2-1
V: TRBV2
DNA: TGTGCCATCATACTCGGGAGCTCCTACAATGAGCAGTTCTTC
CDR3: CAIILGSSYNEQFF